One and the same sample provided the 3 T cell receptor beta chains below, sequenced in a study of cytomegalovirus exposure and HLA in healthy donors. This PCR relied on a set of 60 Vbeta primers and 13 Jbeta primers. The table came from immunoSEQ multiplex PCR; TCRdb's copy has only in-frame clones and leaves some out. Altogether 150,000 to 200,000 clones are present, 80% to 90% being singletons, with the ten largest covering 1.9%. Source material: PBMCs. These receptors were collected from a man aged 18 to 29 in good health and CMV-seronegative.

The chain employs TRBV4-1 and TRBJ1-6, with a tentative D call TRBD1 (5 bases). Between the trimmed V and J ends, which lost 5 bases and 7 bases, there was a span of 12 bases. The CDR3 length is 14 residues. The germline CDR1 and CDR2 sequences are MGHRA and YSYEKL. DNA of the CDR3: TGCGCCAGCAGCTCTTGGCAGGGAAATTCACCCCTCCACTTT. It translates to CASSSWQGNSPLHF.

The chain combines TRBV6-1 with TRBJ2-1; D call uncertain. Trimming cost V 4 bases and J 0 bases, with 4 bases left between them. The length of the CDR3 is 13 residues. The germline CDR1 and CDR2 sequences are MNHNS and SASEGT. This chain's CDR3 is CASSGSSYNEQFF. CDR3 DNA sequence: TGTGCCAGCAGTGGCAGCTCCTACAATGAGCAGTTCTTC.

The J gene is TRBJ1-1, the V gene TRBV28; D might be TRBD1 (6 bases). The germline V and J ends were trimmed by 5 bases and 5 bases, with 18 bases remaining between them. CDR1 is MDHEN and CDR2 is SYDVKM in the germline V gene. There are 15 residues in the CDR3. The CDR3 coding sequence is TGTGCCAGCAGTCCCGAGGGGGACCCGGGGACTGAAGCTTTCTTT. Its translation: CASSPEGDPGTEAFF. The full variable domain, its missing parts supplied by reference TRBV28 and TRBJ1-1, is DVKVTQSSRYLVKRTGEKVFLECVQDMDHENMFWYRQDPGLGLRLIYFSYDVKMKEKGDIPEGYSVSREKKERFSLILESASTNQTSMYLCASSPEGDPGTEAFFGQGTRLTVV.